This T cell receptor beta chain is from a study of cytomegalovirus exposure and HLA in healthy donors. About the research overall: There were 65 million to 85 million unique TCRs (from HLA-typed donors) in an early data release. Study results and caveats: According to an earlier analysis, most TCR beta V segments yielded productive rearrangements about 90% or about 30% of the time. After further analysis at a later stage, 16,951 TCR beta sequences were associated with HLA alleles at 0.05 false discovery rate. Immune exposure data for these donors was limited to CMV serostatus.

Comment on this clone: Its antigen is currently unknown.

The germline V and J ends were trimmed by 2 bases and 4 bases, with 20 bases remaining between them. CDR3 length: 17 amino acids. CDR1 and CDR2 from the germline V gene are KGHSH and LQKENI. The PCR employed 60 Vbeta primers together with 13 Jbeta primers. TCRdb keeps only in-frame clones here, not all; method: immunoSEQ multiplex PCR. The listing contains more than 95,000 clones. The material sequenced was PBMCs. This clonotype was obtained from a young man in good health and CMV-seronegative. The chain employs TRBV18 and TRBJ1-2, with a tentative D call TRBD1 (6 bases). CDR3 loop: CASSPMAGELGSYGYTF. The CDR3 coding sequence is TGTGCCAGCTCACCAATGGCAGGGGAATTGGGCTCCTATGGCTACACCTTC.